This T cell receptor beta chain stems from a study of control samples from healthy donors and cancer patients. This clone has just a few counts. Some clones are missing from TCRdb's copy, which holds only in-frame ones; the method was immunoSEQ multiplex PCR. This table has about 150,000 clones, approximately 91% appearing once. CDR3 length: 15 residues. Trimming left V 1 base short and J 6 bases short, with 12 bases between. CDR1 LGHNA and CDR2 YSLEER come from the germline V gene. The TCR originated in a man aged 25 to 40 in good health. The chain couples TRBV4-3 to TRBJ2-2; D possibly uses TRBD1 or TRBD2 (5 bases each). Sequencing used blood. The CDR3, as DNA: TGCGCCAGCAGCCAAGTAGGGGACCTATCCGGGGAGCTGTTTTTT. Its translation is CASSQVGDLSGELFF.